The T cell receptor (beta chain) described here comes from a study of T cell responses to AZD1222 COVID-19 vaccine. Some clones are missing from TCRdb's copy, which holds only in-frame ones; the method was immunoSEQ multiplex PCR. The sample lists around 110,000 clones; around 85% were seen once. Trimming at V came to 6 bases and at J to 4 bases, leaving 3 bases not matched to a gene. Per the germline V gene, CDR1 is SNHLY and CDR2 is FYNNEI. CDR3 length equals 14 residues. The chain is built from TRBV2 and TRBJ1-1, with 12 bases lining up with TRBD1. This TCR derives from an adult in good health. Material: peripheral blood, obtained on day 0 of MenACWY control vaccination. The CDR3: CASRGQGAGTEAFF. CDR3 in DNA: TGTGCCAGCAGGGGACAGGGGGCGGGCACTGAAGCTTTCTTT.